This T cell receptor beta chain comes out of a study of primary melanoma T cells and metastatic recurrence (dated by TCRdb to 2020 to 2021). Study-level background: The cohort consisted of approximately 210 primary melanomas of stage T2 to T4, each more than 1 mm thick. The sequencing-derived T-cell fraction was compared with histopathological grading of tumor-infiltrating lymphocytes. The T-cell fraction measured by TCR beta sequencing was compared against progression-free survival as the clinical outcome. The study examined whether T-cell fraction and T-cell repertoire clonality in primary melanoma tumors predicted patient outcome. Beyond this particular receptor, the publication reports: The authors framed an effective T-cell-mediated antitumor response in primary melanoma only as a suggestion, not a demonstrated mechanism. Progression-free survival was reportedly predicted by the tumor T-cell fraction independently of age, mitotic rate, ulceration and thickness. Regardless of nodal disease, mitotic rate or ulceration status, a T-cell fraction above 20% appeared to be protective. Reportedly, adding T-cell fraction to tumor thickness improved progression-free survival prediction more than adding any other histopathological variable did.

The method behind the library was the immunoSEQ multiplex PCR assay. High-throughput sequencing of the T-cell receptor beta chain was performed on primary melanoma tumor tissue. The original methods were these. TCRB CDR3 sharing between samples and the distribution of insertions and deletions were included in the repertoire analyses. The predictive value of the T-cell fraction was ranked against histopathological variables by a gradient-boosted model. TCRdb took over this immuneACCESS table, retaining in-frame rearrangements with V and J assigned. Such tables are incomplete; in checked studies, under half of the missing clones stem from an unresolved V gene, and the remainder is unexplained. The V and J calls and clone size were taken over from that table, and D and trimming were inferred from the DNA. The sample table holds some 1,100 clones, of which around 83% were seen once. The ten largest clones represent about 4.5% of the sample.

A remark on this clone: Its cognate antigen has yet to be identified. Qualities for individual bases were not recorded, and no much larger clone is one base off.

Each patient's primary melanoma had been surgically resected and was viewed as potentially curable, though still at risk of metastatic recurrence. The TCR was taken from a human donor with melanoma. Sequenced input: melanoma tumor tissue.

The encoded CDR3 is CASSARLRTIQETQYF. The nucleotides are TGTGCCAGCAGCGCTAGACTTCGGACTATTCAAGAGACCCAGTACTTC. The rearrangement joined TRBV11-3 to TRBJ2-5; the D region possibly corresponds to TRBD2 (6 bases align). The CDR3 starts with the cysteine, ends with the phenylalanine, and has 16 residues. Only the CDR3 part of the read is kept: 48 bases, read in frame from the first base. The CDR1 and CDR2 encoded by the germline V gene are SGHNT and YENEEA. V is pared back by 5 bases and J by 2 bases, with 18 bases lying between the germline termini.